The entry below gives a single TCR beta chain sequence along with its context. Its specificity is unknown. This sample was taken from a study of blood T cells in healthy people across ages. Study-wide results and limits: The study could not conclusively compare naive and antigen-experienced cells, given its unsorted PBMCs. In long-lived donors, naive CD4+ cell counts and diversity exceeded those of aged donors.

Alongside a J-beta primer mix, a sample-barcoded 5' primer served in a second PCR lasting 7 to 11 cycles. Each cDNA molecule was tagged by a template-switch adaptor with 12 random nucleotides. Using its own MiXCR run on the 5' RACE reads, TCRdb lists one record per CDR3 protein. The sample has about 1,600,000 distinct CDR3 sequences; 35% to 45% are singletons. The CDR3 has 15 residues. Germline loops: CDR1 MNHNY, CDR2 SVGAGI (reference sequence). Trimming removed 2 bases at V and 3 bases at J, with 11 bases between. This chain joins TRBV6-6 and TRBJ2-1; tentatively, D is TRBD1 or TRBD2 (7 bases each). Sequencing used blood. This receptor was obtained from a woman aged 18-35 years in good health. The CDR3 reads CASSYQGEGYNEQFF. The CDR3 DNA is TGTGCCAGCAGTTACCAGGGGGAGGGCTACAATGAGCAGTTCTTC.